This T cell receptor (beta chain) originates from a study of neoadjuvant nivolumab and ipilimumab in lung cancer. The sample holds one count of this clone. Germline assignment: CDR1 MNHEY and CDR2 SVGAGI. V shed 5 bases and J shed 3 bases, with 14 bases lying between them. This CDR3 comprises 15 residues. TCRdb's table, derived via immunoSEQ multiplex PCR, lists solely in-frame clones and lacks some. Of fewer than 40,000 clones listed, roughly nine tenths are singletons. The clonotype was recovered from an adult with non-small cell lung cancer. The chain employs TRBV6-5 and TRBJ2-1; tentative D call: TRBD2 (6 bases). The specimen comprised peripheral blood, sampled after neoadjuvant nivolumab, alone or with ipilimumab, at or shortly before surgery. The CDR3 region has the DNA TGTGCCAGCAGTGGCGGGACTGCGATCTACAATGAGCAGTTCTTC. Translated, it gives CASSGGTAIYNEQFF.